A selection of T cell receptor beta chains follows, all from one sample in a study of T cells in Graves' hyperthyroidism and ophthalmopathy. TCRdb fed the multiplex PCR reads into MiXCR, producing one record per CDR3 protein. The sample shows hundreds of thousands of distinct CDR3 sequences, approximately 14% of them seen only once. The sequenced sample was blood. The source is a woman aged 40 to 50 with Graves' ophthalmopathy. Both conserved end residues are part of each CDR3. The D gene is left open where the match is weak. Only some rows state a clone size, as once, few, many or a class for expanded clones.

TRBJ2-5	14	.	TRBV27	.	CASSPSVIQETQYF	TGTGCCAGCAGCCCTAGCGTGATCCAAGAGACCCAGTACTTC
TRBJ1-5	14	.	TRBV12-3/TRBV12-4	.	CASSDDRSNQPQHF	TGTGCCAGCAGTGATGACAGGTCCAATCAGCCCCAGCATTTT
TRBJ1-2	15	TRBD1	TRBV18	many	CASSPTGQGLYGYTF	TGTGCCAGCTCACCAACCGGACAGGGCCTCTATGGCTACACCTTC
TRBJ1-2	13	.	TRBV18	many	CASSPDGNYGYTF	TGCGCCAGCAGCCCCGACGGGAACTATGGCTACACCTTC
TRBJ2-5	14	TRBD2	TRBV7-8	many	CASSGTSSGETQYF	TGTGCCAGCAGCGGGACTAGCAGTGGAGAGACCCAGTACTTC
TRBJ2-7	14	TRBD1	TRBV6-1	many	CASSDTGGLNEQYF	TGTGCCAGCAGTGATACAGGGGGATTAAACGAGCAGTACTTC
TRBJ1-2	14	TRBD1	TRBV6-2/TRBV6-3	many	CASSTPGQGFSYTF	TGTGCCAGCAGTACTCCGGGACAGGGGTTTAGCTACACCTTC
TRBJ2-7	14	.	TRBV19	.	CASSTRDKAYEQYF	TGTGCCAGTAGTACTCGGGACAAAGCCTACGAGCAGTACTTC
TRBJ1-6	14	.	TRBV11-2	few	CASSLGTSNSPLHF	TGTGCCAGCAGCTTAGGGACCTCTAATTCACCCCTCCACTTT
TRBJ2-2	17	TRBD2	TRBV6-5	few	CASSYSGLAGDTGELFF	TGTGCCAGCAGTTACTCGGGACTAGCGGGGGACACCGGGGAGCTGTTTTTT
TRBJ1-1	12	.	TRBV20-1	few	CSARRQHTEAFF	TGCAGTGCTAGGCGGCAGCACACTGAAGCTTTCTTT
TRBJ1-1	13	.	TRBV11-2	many	CASSSGTAKKAFF	TGTGCCAGCAGCTCCGGGACGGCTAAAAAAGCTTTCTTT
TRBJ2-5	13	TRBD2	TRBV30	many	CAWMSGNGETQYF	TGTGCCTGGATGAGCGGGAATGGGGAGACCCAGTACTTC
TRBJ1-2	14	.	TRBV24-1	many	CATSDTDGYPSYTF	TGTGCCACCAGTGACACCGACGGCTACCCCTCCTACACCTTC
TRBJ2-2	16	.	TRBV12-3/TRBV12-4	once	CASSQRQTGSTGELFF	TGTGCCAGCAGTCAACGACAAACAGGGTCCACCGGGGAGCTGTTTTTT
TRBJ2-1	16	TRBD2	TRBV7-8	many	CASSFSFLAGPGEQFF	TGTGCCAGCAGCTTTTCATTTCTAGCGGGACCTGGGGAGCAGTTCTTC
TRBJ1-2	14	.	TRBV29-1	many	CSVEDTQGHYGYTF	TGCAGCGTTGAAGATACCCAGGGGCACTATGGCTACACCTTC
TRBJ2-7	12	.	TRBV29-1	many	CSVALQGYEQYF	TGCAGCGTTGCGCTTCAGGGGTACGAGCAGTACTTC
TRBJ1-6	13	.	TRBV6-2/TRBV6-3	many	CASSYVWGSPLHF	TGTGCCAGCAGTTACGTTTGGGGTTCACCCCTCCACTTT
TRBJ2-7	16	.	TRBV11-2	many	CASSYGQAGNVREQYF	TGTGCCAGCAGCTACGGTCAGGCAGGGAATGTGAGGGAGCAGTACTTC
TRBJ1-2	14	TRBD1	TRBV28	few	CASSLPGQVLGYTF	TGTGCCAGCAGTTTACCAGGACAGGTGCTTGGCTACACCTTC
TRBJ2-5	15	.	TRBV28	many	CASSFLRTQGETQYF	TGTGCCAGCAGTTTCTTACGGACCCAAGGGGAGACCCAGTACTTC
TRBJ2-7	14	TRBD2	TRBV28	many	CASSSLSAGARQYF	TGTGCCAGCAGTTCACTTTCGGCGGGAGCGCGGCAGTACTTC
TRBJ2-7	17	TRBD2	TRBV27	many	CASSFRAISGRAFEQYF	TGTGCCAGCAGTTTCCGCGCGATTAGCGGGAGGGCCTTCGAGCAGTACTTC
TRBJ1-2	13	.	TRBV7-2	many	CASNVWGIDGYTF	TGTGCCAGCAACGTTTGGGGGATTGATGGCTACACCTTC
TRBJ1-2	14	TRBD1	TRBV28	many	CASSGGRGRNGYTF	TGTGCCAGCAGCGGAGGCAGGGGGCGGAATGGCTACACCTTC
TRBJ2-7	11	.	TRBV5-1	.	CASSHQFEQYF	TGCGCCAGCAGCCACCAGTTCGAGCAGTACTTC
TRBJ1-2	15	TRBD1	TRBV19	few	CAGRPTGTGANGYTF	TGTGCCGGACGACCGACCGGGACAGGGGCTAATGGCTACACCTTC
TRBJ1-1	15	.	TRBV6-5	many	CASGRPTVMNTEAFF	TGTGCCAGCGGCCGGCCGACTGTCATGAACACTGAAGCTTTCTTT
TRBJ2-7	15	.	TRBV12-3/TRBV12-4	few	CASTPYGGEKAEQYF	TGTGCCAGCACTCCATACGGGGGAGAAAAGGCTGAGCAGTACTTC